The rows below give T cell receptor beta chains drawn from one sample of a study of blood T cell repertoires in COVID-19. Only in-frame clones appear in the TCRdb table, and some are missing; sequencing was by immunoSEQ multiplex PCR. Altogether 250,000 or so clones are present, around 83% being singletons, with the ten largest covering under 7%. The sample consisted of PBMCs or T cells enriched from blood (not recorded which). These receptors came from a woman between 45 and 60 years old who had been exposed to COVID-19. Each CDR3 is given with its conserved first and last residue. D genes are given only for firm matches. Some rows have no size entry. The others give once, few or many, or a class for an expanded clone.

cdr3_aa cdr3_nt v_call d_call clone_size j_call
CAWSVLSGGDEQFF TGTGCCTGGAGTGTACTAAGCGGGGGCGATGAGCAGTTCTTC TRBV30 TRBD2 - TRBJ2-1
CASMRGGSSYNEQFF TGTGCCAGCATGAGGGGGGGGAGCTCCTACAATGAGCAGTTCTTC TRBV21-1 - - TRBJ2-1
CATSRTAGMAGELFF TGTGCCACCTCAAGGACGGCGGGGATGGCCGGGGAGCTGTTTTTT TRBV2 - - TRBJ2-2
CATTPMTVTFEMEKLFF TGTGCCACCACCCCCATGACAGTCACGTTCGAGATGGAAAAACTGTTTTTT TRBV6-2/TRBV6-3 - once TRBJ1-4
CASSLSGGYNSPLHF TGTGCCAGCAGCTTAAGTGGCGGCTATAATTCACCCCTCCACTTT TRBV7-2 - few TRBJ1-6
CASSLGDRVKETQYF TGCGCCAGCAGCTTGGGAGACAGGGTGAAAGAGACCCAGTACTTC TRBV5-1 TRBD1 - TRBJ2-5
CASSRRGGAQAFF TGTGCCAGCAGCCGCCGGGGGGGGGCGCAGGCTTTCTTT TRBV7-2 - - TRBJ1-1
CASSWTVYEQYF TGTGCCAGCAGCTGGACAGTTTACGAGCAGTACTTC TRBV11-2 - - TRBJ2-7
CASSQEEGAGSYGYTF TGCGCCAGCAGCCAAGAAGAGGGGGCAGGGTCCTATGGCTACACCTTC TRBV4-3 TRBD1 few TRBJ1-2
CASSDAGVNTEAFF TGCGCCAGCAGTGACGCCGGGGTCAACACTGAAGCTTTCTTT TRBV10-1 - - TRBJ1-1
CASSLVIGSGELFF TGCGCCAGCAGCTTGGTAATCGGGTCGGGGGAGCTGTTTTTT TRBV5-1 - - TRBJ2-2
CASSLGTFSGTEAFF TGCGCCAGCAGCCTCGGGACATTCTCGGGCACTGAAGCTTTCTTT TRBV5-1 - - TRBJ1-1
CASSQTGYEQYF TGTGCCAGCAGCCAAACGGGATACGAGCAGTACTTC TRBV14 - - TRBJ2-7
CASSSILAGEQFF TGTGCCAGCAGCTCAATTCTAGCGGGGGAGCAGTTCTTC TRBV7-9 TRBD2 once TRBJ2-1
CATSSGLGRGEQFF TGTGCCACCAGCAGCGGACTAGGGAGGGGTGAGCAGTTCTTC TRBV15 TRBD2 - TRBJ2-1
CATSDPDSGDQPQHF TGTGCCACCAGTGACCCCGACAGTGGCGATCAGCCCCAGCATTTT TRBV24-1 - - TRBJ1-5